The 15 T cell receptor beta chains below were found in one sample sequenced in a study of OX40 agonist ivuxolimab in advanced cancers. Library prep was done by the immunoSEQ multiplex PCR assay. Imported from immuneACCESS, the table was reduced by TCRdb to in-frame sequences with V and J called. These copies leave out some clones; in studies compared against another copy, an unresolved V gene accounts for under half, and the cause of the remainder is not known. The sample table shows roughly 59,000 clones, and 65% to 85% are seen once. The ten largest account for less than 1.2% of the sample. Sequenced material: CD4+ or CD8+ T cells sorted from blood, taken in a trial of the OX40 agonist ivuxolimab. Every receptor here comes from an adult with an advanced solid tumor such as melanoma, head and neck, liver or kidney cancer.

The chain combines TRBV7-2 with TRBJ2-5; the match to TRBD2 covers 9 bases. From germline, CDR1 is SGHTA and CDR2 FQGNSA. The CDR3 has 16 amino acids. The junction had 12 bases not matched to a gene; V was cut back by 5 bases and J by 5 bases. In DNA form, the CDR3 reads TGTGCCAGCAGCCGCTCTAGCGGGGCTGCTGGGGAGACCCAGTACTTC. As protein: CASSRSSGAAGETQYF.

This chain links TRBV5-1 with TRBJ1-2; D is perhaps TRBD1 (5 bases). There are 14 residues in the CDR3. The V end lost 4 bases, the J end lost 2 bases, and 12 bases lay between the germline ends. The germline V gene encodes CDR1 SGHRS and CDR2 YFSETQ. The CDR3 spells CASSPVGTNYGYTF. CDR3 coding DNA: TGCGCCAGCAGCCCGGTGGGGACCAACTATGGCTACACCTTC.

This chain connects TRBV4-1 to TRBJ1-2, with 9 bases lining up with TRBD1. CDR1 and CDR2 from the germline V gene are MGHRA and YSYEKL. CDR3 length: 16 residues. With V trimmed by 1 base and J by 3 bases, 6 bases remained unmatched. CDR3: CASSQAGTGNHYGYTF. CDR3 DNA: TGCGCCAGCAGCCAAGCCGGGACAGGGAACCACTATGGCTACACCTTC.

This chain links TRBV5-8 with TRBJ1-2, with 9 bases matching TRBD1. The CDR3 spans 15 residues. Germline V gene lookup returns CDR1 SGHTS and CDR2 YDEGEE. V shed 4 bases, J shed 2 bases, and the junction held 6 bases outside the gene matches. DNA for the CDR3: TGTGCCAGCAGCACAGGGGGACAGGGAAACTATGGCTACACCTTC. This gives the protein CASSTGGQGNYGYTF.

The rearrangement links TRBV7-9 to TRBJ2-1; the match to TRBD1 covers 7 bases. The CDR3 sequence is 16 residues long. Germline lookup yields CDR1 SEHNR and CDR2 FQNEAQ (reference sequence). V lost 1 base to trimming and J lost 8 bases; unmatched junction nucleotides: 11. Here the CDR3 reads CASSLEAGGEFDEQFF. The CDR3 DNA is TGTGCCAGCAGCTTAGAGGCAGGGGGTGAATTTGATGAGCAGTTCTTC.

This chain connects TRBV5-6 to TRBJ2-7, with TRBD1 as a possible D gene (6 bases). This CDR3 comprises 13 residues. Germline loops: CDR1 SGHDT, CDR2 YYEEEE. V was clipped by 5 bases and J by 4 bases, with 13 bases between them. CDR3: CASREQGRYEQYF. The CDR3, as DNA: TGTGCCAGCAGGGAACAGGGTCGGTACGAGCAGTACTTC.

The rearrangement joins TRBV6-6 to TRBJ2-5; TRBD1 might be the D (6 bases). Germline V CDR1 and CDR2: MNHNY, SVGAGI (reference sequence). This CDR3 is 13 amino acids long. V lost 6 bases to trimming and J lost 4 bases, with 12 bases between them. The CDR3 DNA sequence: TGTGCCAGCAGCCCCGGACAGATAGAGACCCAGTACTTC. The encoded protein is CASSPGQIETQYF.

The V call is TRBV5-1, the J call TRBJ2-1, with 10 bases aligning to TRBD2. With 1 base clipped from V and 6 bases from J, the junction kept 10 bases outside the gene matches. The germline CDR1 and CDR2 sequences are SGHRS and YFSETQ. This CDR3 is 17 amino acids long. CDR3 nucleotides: TGCGCCAGCAGCTTGAGGCCTAGCGGGGGCCTTTCCAATGAGCAGTTCTTC. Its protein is CASSLRPSGGLSNEQFF.

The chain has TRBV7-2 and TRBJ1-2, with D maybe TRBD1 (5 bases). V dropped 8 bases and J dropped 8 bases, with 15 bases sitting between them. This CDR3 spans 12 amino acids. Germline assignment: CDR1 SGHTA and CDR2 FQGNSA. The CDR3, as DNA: TGTGCCAGCCGTAGGGGCGCGGAAGGCTACACCTTC. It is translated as CASRRGAEGYTF.

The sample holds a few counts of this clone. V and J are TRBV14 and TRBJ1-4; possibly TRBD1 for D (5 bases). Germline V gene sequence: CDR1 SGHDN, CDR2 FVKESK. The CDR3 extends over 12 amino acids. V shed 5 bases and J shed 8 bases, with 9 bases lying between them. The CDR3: CASSWDGEKLFF. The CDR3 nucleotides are TGTGCCAGCAGCTGGGACGGGGAAAAACTGTTTTTT.

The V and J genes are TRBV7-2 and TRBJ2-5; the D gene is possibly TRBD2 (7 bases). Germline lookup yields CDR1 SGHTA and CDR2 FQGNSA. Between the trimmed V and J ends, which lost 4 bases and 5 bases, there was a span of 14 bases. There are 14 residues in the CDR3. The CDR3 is CASSSPPGGETQYF. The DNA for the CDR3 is TGTGCCAGCAGCTCCCCCCCGGGGGGCGAGACCCAGTACTTC.

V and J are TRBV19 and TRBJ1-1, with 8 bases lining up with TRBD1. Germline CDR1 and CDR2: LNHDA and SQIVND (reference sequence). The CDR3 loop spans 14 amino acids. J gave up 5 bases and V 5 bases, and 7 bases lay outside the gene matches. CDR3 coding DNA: TGTGCCAGTAGTTTACAGGGGGTAGGGACTGAAGCTTTCTTT. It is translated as CASSLQGVGTEAFF.

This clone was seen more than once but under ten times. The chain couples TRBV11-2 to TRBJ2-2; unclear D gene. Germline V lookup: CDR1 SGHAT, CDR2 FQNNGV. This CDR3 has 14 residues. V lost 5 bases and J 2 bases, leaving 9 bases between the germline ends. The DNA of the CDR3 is TGTGCCAGCAGCCCTGGAGTCAACACCGGGGAGCTGTTTTTT. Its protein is CASSPGVNTGELFF. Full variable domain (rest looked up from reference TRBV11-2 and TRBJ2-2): EAGVAQSPRYKIIEKRQSVAFWCNPISGHATLYWYQQILGQGPKLLIQFQNNGVVDDSQLPKDRFSAERLKGVDSTLKIQPAKLEDSAVYLCASSPGVNTGELFFGEGSRLTVL.

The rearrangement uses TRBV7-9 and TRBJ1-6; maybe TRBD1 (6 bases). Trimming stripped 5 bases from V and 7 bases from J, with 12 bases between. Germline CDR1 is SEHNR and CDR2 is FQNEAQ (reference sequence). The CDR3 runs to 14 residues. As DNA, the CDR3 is TGTGCCAGCAGCACAGGACAGCCGAATTCACCCCTCCACTTT. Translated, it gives CASSTGQPNSPLHF.

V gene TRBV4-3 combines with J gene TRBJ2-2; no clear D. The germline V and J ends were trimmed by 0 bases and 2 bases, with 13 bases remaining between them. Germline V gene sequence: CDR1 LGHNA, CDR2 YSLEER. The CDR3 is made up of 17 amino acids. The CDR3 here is CASSQDLVILNTGELFF. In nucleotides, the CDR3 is TGCGCCAGCAGCCAAGATCTAGTCATCTTAAACACCGGGGAGCTGTTTTTT.